Listed below are T cell receptor beta chains from one sample, sequenced in a study of blood T cell repertoires in COVID-19. Sequenced by immunoSEQ multiplex PCR; TCRdb stores in-frame clones only, minus some. This sample has 250,000 to 300,000 clones; around 89% occur once, and the top ten carry about 4.6%. The sample taken for sequencing was peripheral blood. Receptors were obtained from a man in his forties with acute or convalescent COVID-19. Each CDR3 is given without its conserved first and last residue. Each record gives: clone size, V gene, CDR3 length, J gene, CDR3 protein. Clone size appears in some rows only: once, few, many, or a class for an expanded clone.

clone size: NA
V gene: TRBV4-1
CDR3 length: 13
J gene: TRBJ1-2
CDR3 protein: ASSQARQIGYGYT

clone size: NA
V gene: TRBV19
CDR3 length: 13
J gene: TRBJ1-3
CDR3 protein: ASSIRSVSGNTIY

clone size: NA
V gene: TRBV6-5
CDR3 length: 13
J gene: TRBJ2-7
CDR3 protein: ASTESLARRNEQY

clone size: few
V gene: TRBV7-6
CDR3 length: 13
J gene: TRBJ2-7
CDR3 protein: ASSPFSGGAYEQY

clone size: NA
V gene: TRBV7-9
CDR3 length: 12
J gene: TRBJ2-5
CDR3 protein: ASSPRGAWETQY

clone size: NA
V gene: TRBV10-3
CDR3 length: 11
J gene: TRBJ1-2
CDR3 protein: AISERTGYGYT

clone size: NA
V gene: TRBV6-1
CDR3 length: 12
J gene: TRBJ1-1
CDR3 protein: ASSEGSGNTEAF

clone size: NA
V gene: TRBV7-9
CDR3 length: 11
J gene: TRBJ1-1
CDR3 protein: ASILGGGTEAF

clone size: NA
V gene: TRBV2
CDR3 length: 12
J gene: TRBJ2-7
CDR3 protein: ASSVEVKSYEQY

clone size: NA
V gene: TRBV11-2
CDR3 length: 16
J gene: TRBJ1-3
CDR3 protein: ASSLDLRDTASGNTIY

clone size: NA
V gene: TRBV18
CDR3 length: 13
J gene: TRBJ1-6
CDR3 protein: ASSPPGQGYSPLH

clone size: once
V gene: TRBV30
CDR3 length: 12
J gene: TRBJ1-3
CDR3 protein: AWSVQSSGNTIY

clone size: once
V gene: TRBV6-5
CDR3 length: 13
J gene: TRBJ1-5
CDR3 protein: ASSWTILGGQPQH

clone size: NA
V gene: TRBV7-9
CDR3 length: 14
J gene: TRBJ1-3
CDR3 protein: ASSPPGGSSGNTIY

clone size: few
V gene: TRBV11-2
CDR3 length: 12
J gene: TRBJ1-2
CDR3 protein: ASSLGFGTYGYT

clone size: NA
V gene: TRBV12-3/TRBV12-4
CDR3 length: 11
J gene: TRBJ1-1
CDR3 protein: ASTTSRTTEAF

clone size: few
V gene: TRBV7-6
CDR3 length: 13
J gene: TRBJ2-7
CDR3 protein: ASSSSGTGNYEQY

clone size: NA
V gene: TRBV6-5
CDR3 length: 13
J gene: TRBJ2-7
CDR3 protein: ASSYEGQDPYEQY

clone size: NA
V gene: TRBV5-5
CDR3 length: 10
J gene: TRBJ2-7
CDR3 protein: ASSSRPEEQY

clone size: few
V gene: TRBV6-5
CDR3 length: 14
J gene: TRBJ1-5
CDR3 protein: ASSYVTGRGGQPQH

clone size: NA
V gene: TRBV24-1
CDR3 length: 13
J gene: TRBJ2-3
CDR3 protein: ATSETGGGSDTQY

clone size: NA
V gene: TRBV5-1
CDR3 length: 15
J gene: TRBJ1-1
CDR3 protein: ASSPNPTTGPNTEAF

clone size: NA
V gene: TRBV5-1
CDR3 length: 15
J gene: TRBJ2-3
CDR3 protein: ASSLPIDSKKIDTQY

clone size: NA
V gene: TRBV6-5
CDR3 length: 12
J gene: TRBJ1-2
CDR3 protein: ASRRIGEAGGYT

clone size: NA
V gene: TRBV28
CDR3 length: 14
J gene: TRBJ2-3
CDR3 protein: ASSFSSGGSTDTQY

clone size: once
V gene: TRBV6-2/TRBV6-3
CDR3 length: 11
J gene: TRBJ1-1
CDR3 protein: ASSYSLSGEAF

clone size: NA
V gene: TRBV27
CDR3 length: 13
J gene: TRBJ1-2
CDR3 protein: ASSSTPGGVYGYT

clone size: NA
V gene: TRBV24-1
CDR3 length: 11
J gene: TRBJ2-4
CDR3 protein: ATSDPGENIQY

clone size: NA
V gene: TRBV5-1
CDR3 length: 13
J gene: TRBJ1-1
CDR3 protein: ASRRAQGEYTEAF

clone size: NA
V gene: TRBV2
CDR3 length: 12
J gene: TRBJ2-7
CDR3 protein: ASNGQGSIDEQY

clone size: NA
V gene: TRBV19
CDR3 length: 11
J gene: TRBJ1-5
CDR3 protein: ASTRDRDQPQH

clone size: few
V gene: TRBV5-1
CDR3 length: 13
J gene: TRBJ1-3
CDR3 protein: ASSPSPAGEATIY